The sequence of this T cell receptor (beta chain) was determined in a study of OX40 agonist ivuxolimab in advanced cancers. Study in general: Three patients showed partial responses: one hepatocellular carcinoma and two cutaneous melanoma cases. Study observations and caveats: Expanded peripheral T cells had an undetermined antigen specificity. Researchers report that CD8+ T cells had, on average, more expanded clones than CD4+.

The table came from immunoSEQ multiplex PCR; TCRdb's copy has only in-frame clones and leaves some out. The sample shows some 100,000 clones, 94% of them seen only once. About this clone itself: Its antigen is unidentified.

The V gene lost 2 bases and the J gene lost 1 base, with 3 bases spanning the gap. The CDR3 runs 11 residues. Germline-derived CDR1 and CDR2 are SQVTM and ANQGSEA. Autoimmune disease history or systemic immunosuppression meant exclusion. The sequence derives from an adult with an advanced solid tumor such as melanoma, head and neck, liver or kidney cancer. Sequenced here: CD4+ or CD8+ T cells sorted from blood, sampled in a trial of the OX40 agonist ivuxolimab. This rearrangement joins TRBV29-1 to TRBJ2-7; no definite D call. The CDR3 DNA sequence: TGCAGCGTTGAACAATCCTACGAGCAGTACTTC. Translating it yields CSVEQSYEQYF.